The rows below give T cell receptor beta chains drawn from one sample of a study of somatic mutations in cytotoxic T cells in rheumatoid arthritis. TCRdb's table, derived via immunoSEQ multiplex PCR, lists solely in-frame clones and lacks some. The repertoire consists of about 12,000 clones, with over 70% occurring once and the leading ten covering 9% to 10%. The sample was CD8+ T cells sorted from blood. The origin of the receptors is a man between 65 and 85 years old in good health. The CDR3 runs from the conserved cysteine through the conserved F or W. Each record gives: D gene, J gene, clone size, V gene, CDR3 protein, CDR3 DNA. A D gene is named only where the DNA matches it firmly. Clone size is stated in some rows and not others, as once, few, many or a class when expanded.

D: -; J: TRBJ2-5; size: -; V: TRBV9; CDR3: CASSVEGMGDQETQYF; DNA: TGTGCCAGCAGCGTCGAGGGGATGGGTGACCAAGAGACCCAGTACTTC
D: TRBD1; J: TRBJ1-1; size: -; V: TRBV10-1; CDR3: CARAAWGDRANTEAFF; DNA: TGCGCCAGAGCAGCCTGGGGGGACAGGGCGAACACTGAAGCTTTCTTT
D: -; J: TRBJ1-3; size: -; V: TRBV29-1; CDR3: CSVDARSGNTIYF; DNA: TGCAGCGTTGATGCGCGCTCTGGAAACACCATATATTTT
D: -; J: TRBJ1-1; size: -; V: TRBV2; CDR3: CASTPGDGTEAFF; DNA: TGTGCCAGCACTCCAGGGGACGGGACTGAAGCTTTCTTT
D: TRBD1; J: TRBJ2-1; size: medium-sized; V: TRBV7-3; CDR3: CASSLKTGQPDNEQFF; DNA: TGTGCCAGCAGCTTAAAGACGGGACAGCCTGACAATGAGCAGTTCTTC
D: -; J: TRBJ1-1; size: medium-sized; V: TRBV5-1; CDR3: CASSRLIRTENTEAFF; DNA: TGCGCCAGCAGCCGCCTAATCCGGACAGAAAACACTGAAGCTTTCTTT
D: -; J: TRBJ1-3; size: -; V: TRBV6-5; CDR3: CASSLQGISGNTIYF; DNA: TGTGCCAGCAGCCTTCAAGGGATCTCTGGAAACACCATATATTTT
D: -; J: TRBJ2-2; size: once; V: TRBV4-3; CDR3: CASSPGYGQNTGELFF; DNA: TGCGCCAGCAGCCCGGGGTACGGACAGAACACCGGGGAGCTGTTTTTT
D: -; J: TRBJ1-2; size: -; V: TRBV6-4; CDR3: CASSDGEGTSNYGYTF; DNA: TGTGCCAGCAGTGACGGGGAGGGGACCTCTAACTATGGCTACACCTTC
D: TRBD1; J: TRBJ2-7; size: -; V: TRBV29-1; CDR3: CSVEDKGQNEQYF; DNA: TGCAGCGTTGAAGATAAGGGACAGAACGAGCAGTACTTC
D: -; J: TRBJ2-1; size: once; V: TRBV29-1; CDR3: CSVEWRVNEQFF; DNA: TGCAGCGTTGAGTGGAGGGTCAATGAGCAGTTCTTC
D: -; J: TRBJ2-7; size: few; V: TRBV6-1; CDR3: CASSEMTAYEQYF; DNA: TGTGCCAGCAGTGAAATGACAGCCTACGAGCAGTACTTC
D: -; J: TRBJ1-2; size: medium-sized; V: TRBV7-9; CDR3: CASSLEAGVYGYTF; DNA: TGTGCCAGCAGCTTAGAGGCAGGGGTCTATGGCTACACCTTC
D: -; J: TRBJ2-7; size: -; V: TRBV19; CDR3: CASSIAGSSYEQYF; DNA: TGTGCCAGTAGTATTGCGGGGAGCTCCTACGAGCAGTACTTC
D: -; J: TRBJ1-2; size: -; V: TRBV7-9; CDR3: CASSLEDSRGGTF; DNA: TGTGCCAGCAGCTTGGAGGACAGTCGGGGAGGGACCTTC
D: -; J: TRBJ1-1; size: -; V: TRBV7-9; CDR3: CASSLAGGNTEAFF; DNA: TGTGCCAGCAGCTTAGCGGGGGGAAACACTGAAGCTTTCTTT
D: TRBD2; J: TRBJ2-3; size: -; V: TRBV19; CDR3: CASSILPAGEGDTQYF; DNA: TGTGCCAGTAGTATTCTCCCCGCGGGAGAGGGGGATACGCAGTATTTT
D: -; J: TRBJ2-3; size: once; V: TRBV11-2; CDR3: CASSLVGDTQYF; DNA: TGTGCCAGCAGCTTAGTCGGGGATACGCAGTATTTT
D: TRBD1; J: TRBJ1-1; size: -; V: TRBV27; CDR3: CASSLSQTGEAFF; DNA: TGTGCCAGCAGTTTATCCCAGACAGGGGAAGCTTTCTTT
D: -; J: TRBJ1-4; size: few; V: TRBV7-9; CDR3: CASRPEVATNEKLFF; DNA: TGTGCCAGCAGGCCGGAGGTCGCAACTAATGAAAAACTGTTTTTT
D: -; J: TRBJ1-5; size: -; V: TRBV28; CDR3: CASSLRTSGSNQPQHF; DNA: TGTGCCAGCAGTTTGAGGACATCAGGTAGCAATCAGCCCCAGCATTTT
D: -; J: TRBJ2-7; size: -; V: TRBV28; CDR3: CASSTNPSYEQYF; DNA: TGTGCCAGCAGCACAAATCCTAGCTACGAGCAGTACTTC
D: TRBD2; J: TRBJ2-1; size: -; V: TRBV27; CDR3: CASSSNRLAVYNEQFF; DNA: TGTGCCAGCAGTTCCAACCGACTAGCGGTCTACAATGAGCAGTTCTTC
D: -; J: TRBJ2-7; size: -; V: TRBV4-3; CDR3: CASSQDSGRLSYEQYF; DNA: TGCGCCAGCAGCCAAGATAGTGGGCGACTGTCCTACGAGCAGTACTTC
D: TRBD2; J: TRBJ2-7; size: -; V: TRBV6-5; CDR3: CASSYGGGGSYEQYF; DNA: TGTGCCAGCAGTTACGGCGGGGGAGGCTCCTACGAGCAGTACTTC
D: -; J: TRBJ2-2; size: -; V: TRBV4-2; CDR3: CASSQDPGANTGELFF; DNA: TGTGCCAGCAGCCAAGATCCAGGGGCGAACACCGGGGAGCTGTTTTTT
D: TRBD2; J: TRBJ2-1; size: -; V: TRBV5-6; CDR3: CASSWGLAGANEQFF; DNA: TGTGCCAGCAGCTGGGGACTAGCGGGAGCAAATGAGCAGTTCTTC
D: -; J: TRBJ2-1; size: -; V: TRBV7-9; CDR3: CASSLAVEPEQFF; DNA: TGTGCCAGCAGCTTAGCGGTTGAACCTGAGCAGTTCTTC
D: -; J: TRBJ1-4; size: -; V: TRBV18; CDR3: CASSPRAALGEKLFF; DNA: TGTGCCAGCTCACCACGGGCGGCTTTGGGGGAAAAACTGTTTTTT
D: -; J: TRBJ2-3; size: once; V: TRBV13; CDR3: CASSLEGPGLSTDTQYF; DNA: TGTGCCAGCAGCTTAGAGGGCCCAGGACTTAGCACAGATACGCAGTATTTT
D: -; J: TRBJ2-5; size: few; V: TRBV9; CDR3: CASSVGSREETQYF; DNA: TGTGCCAGCAGCGTAGGGTCTAGGGAAGAGACCCAGTACTTC
D: -; J: TRBJ2-7; size: few; V: TRBV9; CDR3: CASSVGDRTYSYEQYF; DNA: TGTGCCAGCAGCGTAGGCGACAGGACATACTCCTACGAGCAGTACTTC
D: -; J: TRBJ2-1; size: once; V: TRBV15; CDR3: CATSLGSYNEQFF; DNA: TGTGCCACCAGCCTCGGCTCCTACAATGAGCAGTTCTTC
D: -; J: TRBJ2-7; size: once; V: TRBV7-6; CDR3: CASSPGEDHLYF; DNA: TGTGCCAGCAGCCCCGGCGAGGATCACCTGTACTTC
D: -; J: TRBJ1-2; size: -; V: TRBV29-1; CDR3: CSVESRVQYGYTF; DNA: TGCAGCGTTGAATCCAGGGTCCAATATGGCTACACCTTC